This TCR beta chain was captured in a study of T-cell reconstitution after alpha-beta-depleted transplantation in children. Study results and caveats: There were some patients whose high TCRbeta diversity at day 60 came from surviving recipient T cells and thymic progenitors.

Unique molecular identifiers tagged the TCRbeta library. TCRdb analysed the PCR reads with MiXCR anew, one entry per CDR3 protein. The sample lists around 94,000 distinct CDR3 sequences; approximately 6% were seen once. This clonotype has a count of ten or more. Its antigen is not known. V was clipped by 4 bases and J by 0 bases, with 14 bases between them. This CDR3 region has 15 residues. Germline V CDR1 and CDR2: SGHRS, YFSETQ. The chain has TRBV5-1 and TRBJ2-7, with D perhaps matching TRBD2 (7 bases). The source of this sequence is a female patient aged 2-15 years who had a stem cell transplant for Fanconi anemia, so the T cells may come from the graft donor. Source: PBMCs, mostly from graft donor cells, taken 60 days after TCRalphabeta/CD19-depleted stem cell transplant. CDR3 sequence (DNA): TGCGCCAGCAGCCGCGGGGGCTCGAACTCCTACGAGCAGTACTTC. Translated: CASSRGGSNSYEQYF.